This T cell receptor beta chain was observed in a study of early T cells in non-severe SARS-CoV-2 infection. Study-level information: Chains stayed unpaired after sequencing of bulk RNA from unsorted whole blood.

Individual cDNA molecules received unique molecular identifiers during library preparation. Via MiXCR, TCRdb re-called the 5' RACE reads, giving one row per CDR3 protein. The sample has 64,000 or so distinct CDR3 sequences; around 13% are singletons. The J segment lost 6 bases and the V segment lost 8 bases, leaving 3 bases of the junction unmatched. This CDR3 is built from 12 residues. Germline V gene lookup returns CDR1 WSHSY and CDR2 SAAADI. Regarding the study as a whole: The study's VDJdb matching favored anti-spike CD8 responses and missed private and CD4 specificities.

This clonotype was recorded a few times. Its antigen is undetermined. The rearrangement uses TRBV10-2 and TRBJ2-1; TRBD1 matches at 8 bases. Source material: whole blood. This clonotype was obtained from an adult who was a healthcare worker with PCR-confirmed SARS-CoV-2 infection or an uninfected control (not recorded which). The CDR3: CASGTGVNEQFF. CDR3 DNA: TGCGCCAGCGGGACAGGAGTCAATGAGCAGTTCTTC.